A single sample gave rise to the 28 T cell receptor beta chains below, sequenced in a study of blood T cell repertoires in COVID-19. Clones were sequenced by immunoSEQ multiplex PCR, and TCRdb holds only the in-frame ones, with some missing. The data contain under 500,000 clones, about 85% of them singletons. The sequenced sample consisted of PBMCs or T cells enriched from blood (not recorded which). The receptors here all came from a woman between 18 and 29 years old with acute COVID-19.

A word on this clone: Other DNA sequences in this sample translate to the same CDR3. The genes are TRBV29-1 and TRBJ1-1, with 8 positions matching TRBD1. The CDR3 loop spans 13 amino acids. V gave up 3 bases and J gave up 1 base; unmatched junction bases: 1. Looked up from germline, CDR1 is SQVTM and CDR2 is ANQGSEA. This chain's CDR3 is CSVEGQENTEAFF. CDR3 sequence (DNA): TGCAGCGTTGAGGGACAGGAGAACACTGAAGCTTTCTTT.

CDR3 loop: CASGGTGTSGIDEQFF. The CDR3 DNA reads as TGTGCTAGTGGGGGGACCGGGACTAGCGGGATCGATGAGCAGTTCTTC. V usage is TRBV12-5 and J usage is TRBJ2-1; 13 nucleotides line up with TRBD2. Per germline, CDR1 LGHNT and CDR2 FRNRAP. The length of the CDR3 is 16 residues. The trim removed 6 bases at V and 8 bases at J, leaving 10 bases unmatched.

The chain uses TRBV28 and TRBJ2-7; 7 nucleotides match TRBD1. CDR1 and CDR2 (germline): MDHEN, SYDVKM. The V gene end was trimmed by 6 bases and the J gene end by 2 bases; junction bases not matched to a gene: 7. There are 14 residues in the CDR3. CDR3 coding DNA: TGTGCCAGCAGGGTAGGGACAGACACCTACGAGCAGTACTTC. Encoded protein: CASRVGTDTYEQYF.

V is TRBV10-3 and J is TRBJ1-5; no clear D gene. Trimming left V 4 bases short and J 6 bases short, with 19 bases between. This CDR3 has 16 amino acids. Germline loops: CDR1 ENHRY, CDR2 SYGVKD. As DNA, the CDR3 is TGTGCCATCAGTGCCGTATGGGCGGGAGAGCTTCAGCCCCAGCATTTT. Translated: CAISAVWAGELQPQHF.

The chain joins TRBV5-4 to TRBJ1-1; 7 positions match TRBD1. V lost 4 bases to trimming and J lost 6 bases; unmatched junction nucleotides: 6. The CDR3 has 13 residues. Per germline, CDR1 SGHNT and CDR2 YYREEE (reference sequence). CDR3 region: CASSPDREAEAFF. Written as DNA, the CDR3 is TGTGCCAGCAGCCCTGACAGGGAAGCTGAAGCTTTCTTT.

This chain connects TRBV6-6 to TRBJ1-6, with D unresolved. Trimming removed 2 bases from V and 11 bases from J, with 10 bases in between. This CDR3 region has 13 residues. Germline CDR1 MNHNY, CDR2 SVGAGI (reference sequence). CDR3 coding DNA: TGTGCCAGCAGTTACGATCCGCGGACACCCCTCCACTTT. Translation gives CASSYDPRTPLHF.

The CDR3 protein is CAWSVGGGDTEAFF. CDR3 in DNA: TGTGCCTGGAGTGTCGGGGGAGGGGACACTGAAGCTTTCTTT. The chain has TRBV30 and TRBJ1-1; D possibly corresponds to TRBD1 (5 bases). The CDR3 extends over 14 amino acids. V gave up 0 bases and J gave up 3 bases, with 11 bases separating them. Looked up from germline, CDR1 is GTSNPN and CDR2 is SVGIG (reference sequence). The full variable domain, with the rest looked up from reference TRBV30 and TRBJ1-1, is SQTIHQWPATLVQPVGSPLSLECTVEGTSNPNLYWYRQAAGRGLQLLFYSVGIGQISSEVPQNLSASRPQDRQFILSSKKLLLSDSGFYLCAWSVGGGDTEAFFGQGTRLTVV.

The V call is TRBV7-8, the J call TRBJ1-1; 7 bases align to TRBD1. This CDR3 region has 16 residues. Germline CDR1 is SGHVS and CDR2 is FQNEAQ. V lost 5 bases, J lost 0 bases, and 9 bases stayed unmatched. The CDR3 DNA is TGTGCCAGCAGCCCTAGCGGGACAGTGATGAACACTGAAGCTTTCTTT. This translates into CASSPSGTVMNTEAFF.

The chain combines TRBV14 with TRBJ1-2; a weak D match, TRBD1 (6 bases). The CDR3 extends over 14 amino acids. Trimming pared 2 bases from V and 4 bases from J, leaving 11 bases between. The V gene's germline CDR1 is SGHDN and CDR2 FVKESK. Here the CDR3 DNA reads TGTGCCAGCAGCCAAAAGGACAGAGCCTATGGCTACACCTTC. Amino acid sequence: CASSQKDRAYGYTF.

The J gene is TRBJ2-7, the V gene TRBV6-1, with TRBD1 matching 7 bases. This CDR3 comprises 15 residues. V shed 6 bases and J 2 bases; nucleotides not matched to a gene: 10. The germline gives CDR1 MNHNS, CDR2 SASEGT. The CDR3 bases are TGTGCCAGCAGAACAGGGACAGCTCGAGCCTACGAGCAGTACTTC. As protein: CASRTGTARAYEQYF.

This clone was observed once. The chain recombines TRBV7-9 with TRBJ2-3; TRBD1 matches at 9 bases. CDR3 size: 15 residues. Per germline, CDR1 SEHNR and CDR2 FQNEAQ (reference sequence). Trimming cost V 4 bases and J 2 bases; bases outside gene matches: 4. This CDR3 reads CASSSWTGVTDTQYF. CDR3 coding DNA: TGTGCCAGCAGCTCCTGGACAGGGGTCACAGATACGCAGTATTTT.

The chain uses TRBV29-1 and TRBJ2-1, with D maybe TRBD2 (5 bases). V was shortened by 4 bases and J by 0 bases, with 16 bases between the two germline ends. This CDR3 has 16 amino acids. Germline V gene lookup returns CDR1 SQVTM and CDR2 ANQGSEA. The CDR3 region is CSVVRGTGSSYNEQFF. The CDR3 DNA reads TGCAGCGTTGTCCGCGGAACTGGGAGCTCCTACAATGAGCAGTTCTTC.

In DNA, the CDR3 is TGTGCCAGCAGCTTAGCGTACAATCAGCCCCAGCATTTT. Its translation is CASSLAYNQPQHF. The V gene is TRBV11-2, the J gene TRBJ1-5; D remains ambiguous. This CDR3 region has 13 residues. CDR1 is SGHAT and CDR2 is FQNNGV in the germline V gene. V was cut by 1 base and J by 3 bases, with 4 bases left in between.

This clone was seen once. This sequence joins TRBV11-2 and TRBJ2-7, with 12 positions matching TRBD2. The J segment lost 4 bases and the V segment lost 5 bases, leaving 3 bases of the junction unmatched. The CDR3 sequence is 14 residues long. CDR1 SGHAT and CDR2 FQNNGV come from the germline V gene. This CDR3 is CASSRLAGEYEQYF. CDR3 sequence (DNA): TGTGCCAGCAGCCGACTAGCGGGAGAATACGAGCAGTACTTC.

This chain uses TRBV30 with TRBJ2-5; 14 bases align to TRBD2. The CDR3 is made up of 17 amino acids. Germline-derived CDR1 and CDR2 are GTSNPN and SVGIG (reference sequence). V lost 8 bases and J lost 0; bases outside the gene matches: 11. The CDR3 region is CAQRGTSGGQYQETQYF. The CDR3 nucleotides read TGTGCCCAACGGGGGACTAGCGGGGGCCAGTACCAAGAGACCCAGTACTTC.

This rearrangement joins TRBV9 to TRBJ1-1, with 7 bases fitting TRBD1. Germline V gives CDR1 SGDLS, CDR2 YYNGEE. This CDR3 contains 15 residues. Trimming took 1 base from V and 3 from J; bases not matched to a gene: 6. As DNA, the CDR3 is TGTGCCAGCAGCGTATCGACAGGGTCGGACACTGAAGCTTTCTTT. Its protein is CASSVSTGSDTEAFF.

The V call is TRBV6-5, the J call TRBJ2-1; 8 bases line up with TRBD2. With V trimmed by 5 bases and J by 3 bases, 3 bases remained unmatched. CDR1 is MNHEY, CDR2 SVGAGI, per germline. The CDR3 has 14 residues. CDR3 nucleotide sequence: TGTGCCAGCAGTCAGCGGGGGCTCTACAATGAGCAGTTCTTC. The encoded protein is CASSQRGLYNEQFF.

The CDR3: CAISGQTTYEQYF. CDR3 nucleotides: TGTGCCATCAGTGGACAGACAACCTACGAGCAGTACTTC. This sequence joins TRBV10-3 and TRBJ2-7; TRBD1 might be the D (5 bases). Between the trimmed V and J ends, which lost 4 bases and 2 bases, there was a span of 9 bases. In germline, CDR1 is ENHRY, CDR2 SYGVKD. This CDR3 has 13 amino acids.

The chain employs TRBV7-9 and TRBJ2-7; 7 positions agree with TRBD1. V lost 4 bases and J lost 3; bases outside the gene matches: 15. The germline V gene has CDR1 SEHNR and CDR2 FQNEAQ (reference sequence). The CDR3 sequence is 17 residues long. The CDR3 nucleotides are TGTGCCAGCAGCTGGGGAATCGGGACAGACCAAAGCTACGAGCAGTACTTC. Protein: CASSWGIGTDQSYEQYF. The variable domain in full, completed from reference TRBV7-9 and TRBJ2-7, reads DTGVSQNPRHKITKRGQNVTFRCDPISEHNRLYWYRQTLGQGPEFLTYFQNEAQLEKSRLLSDRFSAERPKGSFSTLEIQRTEQGDSAMYLCASSWGIGTDQSYEQYFGPGTRLTVT.

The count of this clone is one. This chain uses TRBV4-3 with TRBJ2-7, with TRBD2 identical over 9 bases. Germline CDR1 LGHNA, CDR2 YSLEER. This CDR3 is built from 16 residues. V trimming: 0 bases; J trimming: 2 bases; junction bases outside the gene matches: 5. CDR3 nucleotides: TGCGCCAGCAGCCAAGAAGAGACTAGCGGCACCTACGAGCAGTACTTC. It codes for CASSQEETSGTYEQYF.

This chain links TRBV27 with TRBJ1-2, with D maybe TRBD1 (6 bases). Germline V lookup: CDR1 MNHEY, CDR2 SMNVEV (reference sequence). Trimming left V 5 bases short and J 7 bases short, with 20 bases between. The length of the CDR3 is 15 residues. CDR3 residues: CASSPKQGMIGGYTF. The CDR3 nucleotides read TGTGCCAGCAGTCCTAAACAGGGAATGATCGGTGGCTACACCTTC.

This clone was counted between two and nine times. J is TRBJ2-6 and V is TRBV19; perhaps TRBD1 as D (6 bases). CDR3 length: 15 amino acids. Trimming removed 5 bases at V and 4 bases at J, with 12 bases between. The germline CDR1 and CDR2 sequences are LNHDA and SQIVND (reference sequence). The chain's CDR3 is CASSDRFSGANVLTF. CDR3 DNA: TGTGCCAGTAGTGACAGGTTTTCAGGGGCCAACGTCCTGACTTTC.

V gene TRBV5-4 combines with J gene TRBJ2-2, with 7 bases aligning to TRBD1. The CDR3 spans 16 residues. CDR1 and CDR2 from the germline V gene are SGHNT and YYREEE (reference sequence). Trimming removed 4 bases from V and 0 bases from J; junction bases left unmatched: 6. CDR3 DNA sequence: TGTGCCAGCAGCCGGGACAGCGTCTCGAACACCGGGGAGCTGTTTTTT. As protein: CASSRDSVSNTGELFF.

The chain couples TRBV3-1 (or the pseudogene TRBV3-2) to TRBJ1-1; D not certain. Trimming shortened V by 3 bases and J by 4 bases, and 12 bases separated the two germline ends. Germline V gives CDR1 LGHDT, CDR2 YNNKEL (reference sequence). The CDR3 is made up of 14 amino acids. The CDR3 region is CASSQWISGTEAFF. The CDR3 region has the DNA TGTGCCAGCAGCCAGTGGATATCGGGCACTGAAGCTTTCTTT.

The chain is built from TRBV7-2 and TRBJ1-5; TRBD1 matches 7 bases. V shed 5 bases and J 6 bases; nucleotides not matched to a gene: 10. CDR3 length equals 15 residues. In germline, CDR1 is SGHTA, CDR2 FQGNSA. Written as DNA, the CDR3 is TGTGCCAGCAGCCTCAACAGGGGTGGCGGTCAGCCCCAGCATTTT. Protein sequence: CASSLNRGGGQPQHF. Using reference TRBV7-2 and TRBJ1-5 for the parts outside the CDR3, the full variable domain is GAGVSQSPSNKVTEKGKDVELRCDPISGHTALYWYRQSLGQGLEFLIYFQGNSAPDKSGLPSDRFSAERTGGSVSTLTIQRTQQEDSAVYLCASSLNRGGGQPQHFGDGTRLSIL.

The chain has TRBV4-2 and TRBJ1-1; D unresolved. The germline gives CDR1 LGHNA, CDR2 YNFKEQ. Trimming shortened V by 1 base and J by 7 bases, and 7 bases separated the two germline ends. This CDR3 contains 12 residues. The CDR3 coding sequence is TGTGCCAGCAGCCAAGGCTCGGGTGAAGCTTTCTTT. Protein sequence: CASSQGSGEAFF.

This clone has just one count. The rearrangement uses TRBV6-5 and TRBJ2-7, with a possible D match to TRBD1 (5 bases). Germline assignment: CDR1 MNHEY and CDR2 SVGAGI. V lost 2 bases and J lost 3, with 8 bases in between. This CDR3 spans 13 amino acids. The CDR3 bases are TGTGCCAGCAGTTACGACAGAAACTACGAGCAGTACTTC. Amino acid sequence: CASSYDRNYEQYF.

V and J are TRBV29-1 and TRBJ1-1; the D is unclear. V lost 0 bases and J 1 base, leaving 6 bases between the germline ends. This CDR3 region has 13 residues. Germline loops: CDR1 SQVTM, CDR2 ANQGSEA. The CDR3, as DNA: TGCAGCGTTGAAGATGGCGGGAACACTGAAGCTTTCTTT. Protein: CSVEDGGNTEAFF. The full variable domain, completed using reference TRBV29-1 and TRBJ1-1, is SAVISQKPSRDICQRGTSLTIQCQVDSQVTMMFWYRQQPGQSLTLIATANQGSEATYESGFVIDKFPISRPNLTFSTLTVSNMSPEDSSIYLCSVEDGGNTEAFFGQGTRLTVV.